Below are 14 T cell receptor beta chains sequenced from a single sample in a study of cytomegalovirus exposure and HLA in healthy donors. 13 Jbeta primers and 60 Vbeta primers were used for the PCR. Sequencing used immunoSEQ multiplex PCR; TCRdb keeps in-frame clones, though not all of them. The repertoire has some 200,000 clones, about 77% of them found once; the top ten carry less than 3%. The sample comprised PBMCs. The receptor set was obtained from a young woman in good health and CMV-seronegative.

Worth noting for this clone: In the same sample, other DNA sequences code for this CDR3. The V and J genes are TRBV7-9 and TRBJ2-3; 7 bases are shared with TRBD2. The CDR3 consists of 14 residues. V was clipped by 3 bases and J by 0 bases; unmatched bases: 0. Germline V gene sequence: CDR1 SEHNR, CDR2 FQNEAQ (reference sequence). CDR3 sequence reads: CASSFGGSTDTQYF. In DNA, the CDR3 is TGTGCCAGCAGCTTCGGGGGGAGCACAGATACGCAGTATTTT. The full variable domain, with the rest looked up from reference TRBV7-9 and TRBJ2-3, is DTGVSQNPRHKITKRGQNVTFRCDPISEHNRLYWYRQTLGQGPEFLTYFQNEAQLEKSRLLSDRFSAERPKGSFSTLEIQRTEQGDSAMYLCASSFGGSTDTQYFGPGTRLTVL.

This sequence joins TRBV30 and TRBJ1-1; no clear D gene. Looked up from germline, CDR1 is GTSNPN and CDR2 is SVGIG (reference sequence). This CDR3 region has 14 residues. V shed 2 bases and J shed 6 bases, with 16 bases lying between them. For the CDR3, the DNA is TGTGCCTGGAGTCGAACGGCCGAACGGGCTGAAGCTTTCTTT. Protein sequence: CAWSRTAERAEAFF.

The gene calls are TRBV7-6 and TRBJ1-1; D ambiguous. V lost 4 bases, J lost 7 bases, and 13 bases lay in between. The CDR3 totals 13 residues. Germline CDR1 reads SGHVS; CDR2 reads FNYEAQ. The chain's CDR3 is CASSSRGSVEAFF. The CDR3 DNA reads TGTGCCAGCAGCTCCCGAGGGTCCGTTGAAGCTTTCTTT.

This chain links TRBV6-6 with TRBJ1-4; D uncertain. In germline, CDR1 is MNHNY, CDR2 SVGAGI (reference sequence). V was shortened by 7 bases and J by 8 bases, with 11 bases between the two germline ends. The CDR3 is made up of 12 amino acids. CDR3 coding DNA: TGTGCCAGCATGATAAGAGAGGAAAAACTGTTTTTT. Translation gives CASMIREEKLFF.

This clone occurred a few times. The chain carries TRBV5-1 and TRBJ1-2; D is uncertain. CDR1 is SGHRS, CDR2 YFSETQ, per germline. The CDR3 contains 16 residues. V was trimmed by 0 bases and J by 4 bases, leaving 16 bases between them. In nucleotides, the CDR3 is TGCGCCAGCAGCTTGGGGGTCCTCTCAGGCGTCTATGGCTACACCTTC. Translation gives CASSLGVLSGVYGYTF.

This sequence joins TRBV19 and TRBJ1-3, with D unclear. Trimming pared 6 bases from V and 2 bases from J, leaving 11 bases between. The germline V gene has CDR1 LNHDA and CDR2 SQIVND (reference sequence). The CDR3 contains 14 residues. CDR3 coding DNA: TGTGCCAGTAGGCCTAATGGAGCTGGAAACACCATATATTTT. It codes for CASRPNGAGNTIYF.

This clone was counted between two and nine times. The V gene is TRBV5-6, the J gene TRBJ1-1; TRBD1 matches 7 bases. The J segment lost 6 bases and the V segment lost 2 bases, leaving 1 base of the junction unmatched. The length of the CDR3 is 12 residues. Germline CDR1 is SGHDT and CDR2 is YYEEEE. The CDR3 nucleotides read TGTGCCAGCAGCTTCGGGACAGCTGAAGCTTTCTTT. Protein product: CASSFGTAEAFF.

V and J are TRBV9 and TRBJ2-5; possible D gene TRBD2, 5 bases. The CDR3 sequence is 15 residues long. V lost 0 bases, J lost 4 bases, and 13 bases lay in between. Germline loops: CDR1 SGDLS, CDR2 YYNGEE. The DNA of the CDR3 is TGTGCCAGCAGCGTAGGAGGGCGGGCGGTAGAGACCCAGTACTTC. Translation gives CASSVGGRAVETQYF.

The CDR3 reads CASSQSTVYNEQFF. The CDR3 nucleotides read TGTGCCAGCAGCCAAAGTACAGTCTACAATGAGCAGTTCTTC. V and J are TRBV4-2 and TRBJ2-1; no firm D call. Germline V gene data show CDR1 as LGHNA and CDR2 as YNFKEQ. V dropped 2 bases and J dropped 3 bases, with 8 bases sitting between them. The CDR3 runs 14 residues.

V is TRBV6-5 and J is TRBJ2-5; 7 bases map to TRBD2. This CDR3 region has 15 residues. The germline V gene has CDR1 MNHEY and CDR2 SVGAGI. V lost 5 bases and J lost 5; bases outside the gene matches: 11. The CDR3 loop is CASSRSGGGGETQYF. The CDR3 nucleotides read TGTGCCAGCAGTAGGTCGGGCGGGGGAGGGGAGACCCAGTACTTC.

This chain joins TRBV9 and TRBJ2-7; 10 nucleotides match TRBD2. The V and J ends lost 0 bases and 5 bases, in that order; junction bases with no gene match: 5. Germline CDR1 reads SGDLS; CDR2 reads YYNGEE. CDR3 size: 15 residues. The CDR3 region is CASSVDKREGDEQYF. In DNA, the CDR3 is TGTGCCAGCAGCGTAGATAAGCGGGAGGGGGACGAGCAGTACTTC.

In DNA, the CDR3 is TGTGCCAGCAGCTTGCGCCAGGGGTACACCGGGGAGCTGTTTTTT. Its translation is CASSLRQGYTGELFF. This chain connects TRBV5-5 to TRBJ2-2; possibly TRBD1 for D (6 bases). In germline, CDR1 is SGHKS, CDR2 YYEKEE (reference sequence). V shed 1 base and J shed 3 bases, with 10 bases lying between them. This CDR3 has 15 residues. The variable domain in full, completed from reference TRBV5-5 and TRBJ2-2, reads DAGVTQSPTHLIKTRGQQVTLRCSPISGHKSVSWYQQVLGQGPQFIFQYYEKEERGRGNFPDRFSARQFPNYSSELNVNALLLGDSALYLCASSLRQGYTGELFFGEGSRLTVL.

This chain uses TRBV6-1 with TRBJ1-2; D unresolved. Germline CDR1 is MNHNS and CDR2 is SASEGT. Between the trimmed V and J ends, which lost 2 bases and 0 bases, there was a span of 19 bases. The CDR3 consists of 18 residues. CDR3 nucleotide sequence: TGTGCCAGCAGTGAATGGGAGGGAGGAGGCCGATCTAACTATGGCTACACCTTC. It translates to CASSEWEGGGRSNYGYTF.

The chain uses TRBV13 and TRBJ2-7; D is unresolved. Trimming took 8 bases from V and 5 from J, leaving 16 bases between them. The CDR3 loop spans 13 amino acids. CDR1 is PRHDT, CDR2 FYEKMQ, per germline (reference sequence). The CDR3 DNA reads TGTGCCAGCCAAGCAGGCGAGTCCGACGAGCAGTACTTC. Encoded protein: CASQAGESDEQYF.